This T cell receptor beta chain was profiled in a study of cytomegalovirus exposure and HLA in healthy donors. Study-wide results and limits: Reportedly, diagnosis of cytomegalovirus status by the classifier showed high specificity and sensitivity.

Clones were read by immunoSEQ multiplex PCR, and TCRdb kept only the in-frame ones, dropping some. The sample carries 250,000 to 300,000 clones, 90% recorded once. Germline-derived CDR1 and CDR2 are SGHAT and FQNNGV. The V gene end was trimmed by 3 bases and the J gene end by 5 bases; junction bases not matched to a gene: 5. The CDR3 covers 14 residues. For this clone: Its target is not known.

The chain recombines TRBV11-2 with TRBJ1-2; 8 nucleotides agree with TRBD1. The clonotype originates from a woman aged 18 to 35 in good health and CMV-seronegative. Specimen: PBMCs. The CDR3 DNA sequence: TGTGCCAGCAGCTTCGGGGGGACAGGTTATGGCTACACCTTC. Translating it yields CASSFGGTGYGYTF. The full variable domain, completed using reference TRBV11-2 and TRBJ1-2, is EAGVAQSPRYKIIEKRQSVAFWCNPISGHATLYWYQQILGQGPKLLIQFQNNGVVDDSQLPKDRFSAERLKGVDSTLKIQPAKLEDSAVYLCASSFGGTGYGYTFGSGTRLTVV.